Listed below are T cell receptor beta chains from one sample, sequenced in a study of blood T cell repertoires in COVID-19. Clones were sequenced by immunoSEQ multiplex PCR, and TCRdb holds only the in-frame ones, with some missing. The repertoire holds approximately 150,000 clones, with around 84% as singletons. The sequenced sample consisted of peripheral blood. The receptors were gathered from a man between 60 and 75 years old with active or convalescent COVID-19. The CDR3 runs from the conserved cysteine through the conserved F or W. Each record gives: clone size, D gene, J gene, V gene, CDR3 protein, CDR3 DNA. D genes are given only for firm matches. Size tells how often a clone was seen (once, few, many) or the class of an expanded clone, and some rows leave it out.

. . TRBJ2-5 TRBV19 CASSMVLSETQYF TGTGCCAGTAGTATGGTTCTATCTGAGACCCAGTACTTC
once TRBD2 TRBJ2-2 TRBV4-3 CASSQDRTSGSNGELFF TGCGCCAGCAGCCAAGATAGGACTAGCGGGAGCAACGGGGAGCTGTTTTTT
. TRBD2 TRBJ2-1 TRBV18 CASSPGVAGDEQFF TGTGCCAGCTCACCCGGGGTAGCGGGAGATGAGCAGTTCTTC
few TRBD1 TRBJ1-1 TRBV6-5 CASSYLQGARTEAFF TGTGCCAGCAGTTACTTACAGGGGGCGCGGACTGAAGCTTTCTTT
. . TRBJ2-7 TRBV2 CASEAQGTIHEQYF TGTGCCAGTGAAGCGCAGGGGACGATCCACGAGCAGTACTTC
once TRBD1 TRBJ1-2 TRBV29-1 CSVWTGANYGYTF TGCAGCGTATGGACAGGGGCTAACTATGGCTACACCTTC
. . TRBJ2-3 TRBV11-3 CASTSQTSPDTQYF TGTGCCAGCACTTCCCAAACTAGTCCAGATACGCAGTATTTT
. TRBD2 TRBJ2-1 TRBV2 CASRRRREGPNEQFF TGTGCCAGCAGGCGTAGGCGGGAGGGCCCCAATGAGCAGTTCTTC
once . TRBJ2-3 TRBV9 CASSVAGKASTDTQYF TGTGCCAGCAGCGTAGCAGGGAAGGCCAGCACAGATACGCAGTATTTT
. . TRBJ2-2 TRBV18 CASSPLQGQNTGELFF TGTGCCAGCTCACCACTCCAGGGTCAGAACACCGGGGAGCTGTTTTTT
. . TRBJ2-5 TRBV10-3 CAISERSWETQYF TGTGCCATCAGTGAGCGTAGCTGGGAGACCCAGTACTTC
. . TRBJ2-7 TRBV11-2 CASSFFAQGSYEQYF TGTGCCAGCAGCTTTTTCGCACAGGGCTCCTACGAGCAGTACTTC
. . TRBJ2-1 TRBV19 CASSKGQGRRNEQFF TGTGCCAGTAGTAAGGGGCAGGGGCGAAGGAATGAGCAGTTCTTC
. TRBD1 TRBJ2-7 TRBV12-3/TRBV12-4 CASTLTGYEQYF TGTGCCAGCACACTGACAGGGTATGAGCAGTACTTC
once TRBD2 TRBJ2-1 TRBV27 CASSLWASGMAGNEQFF TGTGCCAGCAGTTTATGGGCTAGCGGGATGGCAGGGAATGAGCAGTTCTTC
once TRBD2 TRBJ2-2 TRBV7-6 CASSPRTSANTGELFF TGTGCCAGCAGCCCCCGGACTAGCGCTAACACCGGGGAGCTGTTTTTT
. . TRBJ1-1 TRBV21-1 CASSIQDRGMNTEAFF TGTGCCAGCAGCATTCAGGACAGAGGTATGAACACTGAAGCTTTCTTT
. TRBD1 TRBJ2-7 TRBV27 CASSPTGTGGYEQYF TGTGCCAGCAGTCCTACCGGGACAGGGGGATACGAGCAGTACTTC
. TRBD1 TRBJ2-7 TRBV5-4 CASSKDRFAYEQYF TGTGCCAGCAGCAAGGACAGGTTTGCCTACGAGCAGTACTTC
. . TRBJ2-1 TRBV4-3 CASSHQGGEQFF TGCGCCAGCAGCCATCAGGGTGGTGAGCAGTTCTTC